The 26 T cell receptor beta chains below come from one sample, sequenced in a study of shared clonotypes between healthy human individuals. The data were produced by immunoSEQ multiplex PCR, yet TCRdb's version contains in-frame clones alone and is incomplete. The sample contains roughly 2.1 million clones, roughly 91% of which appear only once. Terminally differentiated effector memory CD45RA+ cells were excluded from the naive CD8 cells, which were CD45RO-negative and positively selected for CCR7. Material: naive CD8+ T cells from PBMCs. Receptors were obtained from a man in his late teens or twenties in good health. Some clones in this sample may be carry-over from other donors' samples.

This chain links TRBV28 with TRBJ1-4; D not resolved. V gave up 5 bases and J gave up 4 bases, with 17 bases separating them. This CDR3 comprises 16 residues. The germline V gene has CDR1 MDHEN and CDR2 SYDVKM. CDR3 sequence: CASSHPPGQSNEKLFF. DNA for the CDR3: TGTGCCAGCAGTCACCCGCCAGGCCAAAGTAATGAAAAACTGTTTTTT.

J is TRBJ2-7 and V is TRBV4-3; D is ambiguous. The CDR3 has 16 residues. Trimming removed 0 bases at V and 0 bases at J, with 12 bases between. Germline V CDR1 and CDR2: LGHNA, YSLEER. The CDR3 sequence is CASSQDPRSSSYEQYF. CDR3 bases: TGCGCCAGCAGCCAAGATCCACGGTCAAGCTCCTACGAGCAGTACTTC.

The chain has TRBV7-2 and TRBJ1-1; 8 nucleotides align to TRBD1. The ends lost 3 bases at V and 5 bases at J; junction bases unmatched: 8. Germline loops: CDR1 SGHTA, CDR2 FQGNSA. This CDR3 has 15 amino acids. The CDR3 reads CASSFPQGAGTEAFF. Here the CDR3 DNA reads TGTGCCAGCAGCTTTCCCCAGGGGGCAGGGACTGAAGCTTTCTTT.

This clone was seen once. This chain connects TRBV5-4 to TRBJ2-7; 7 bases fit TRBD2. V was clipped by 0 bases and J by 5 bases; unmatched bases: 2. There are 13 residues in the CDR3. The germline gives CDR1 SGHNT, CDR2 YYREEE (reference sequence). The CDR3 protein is CASSLGLAHEQYF. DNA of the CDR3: TGTGCCAGCAGCTTGGGACTAGCCCACGAGCAGTACTTC.

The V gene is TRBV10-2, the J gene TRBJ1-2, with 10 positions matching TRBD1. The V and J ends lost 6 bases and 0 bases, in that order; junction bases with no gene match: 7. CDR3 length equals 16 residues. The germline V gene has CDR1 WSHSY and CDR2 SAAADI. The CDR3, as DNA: TGCGCCAGCAGAGGTACGACAGGGGGCACTAACTATGGCTACACCTTC. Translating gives CASRGTTGGTNYGYTF.

The CDR3 region is CASSRTGQTSNQPQHF. The CDR3 nucleotides read TGCGCCAGCAGCCGGACGGGACAGACTAGCAATCAGCCCCAGCATTTT. The V and J genes are TRBV4-1 and TRBJ1-5; 7 nucleotides line up with TRBD1. Looked up from germline, CDR1 is MGHRA and CDR2 is YSYEKL. The CDR3 covers 16 residues. V gave up 4 bases and J gave up 0 bases; unmatched junction bases: 6.

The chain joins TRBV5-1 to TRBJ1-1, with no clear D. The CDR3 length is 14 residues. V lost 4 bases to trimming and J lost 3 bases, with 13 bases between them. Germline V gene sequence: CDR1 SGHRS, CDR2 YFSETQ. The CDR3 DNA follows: TGCGCCAGCAGCCCTGGGCCGGGCGACACTGAAGCTTTCTTT. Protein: CASSPGPGDTEAFF.

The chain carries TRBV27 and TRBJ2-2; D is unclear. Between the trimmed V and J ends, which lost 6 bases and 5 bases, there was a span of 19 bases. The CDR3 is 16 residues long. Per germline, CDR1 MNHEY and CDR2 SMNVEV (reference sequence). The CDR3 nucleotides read TGTGCCAGCAGAGACGGGCCCAGCGCGTTAACCGGGGAGCTGTTTTTT. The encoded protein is CASRDGPSALTGELFF.

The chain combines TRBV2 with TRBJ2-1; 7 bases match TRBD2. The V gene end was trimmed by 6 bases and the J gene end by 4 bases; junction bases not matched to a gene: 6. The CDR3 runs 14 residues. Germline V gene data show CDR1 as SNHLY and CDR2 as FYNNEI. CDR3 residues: CASSLLAPYNEQFF. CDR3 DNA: TGTGCCAGCAGCCTACTAGCGCCTTACAATGAGCAGTTCTTC. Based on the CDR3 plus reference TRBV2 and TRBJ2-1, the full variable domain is EPEVTQTPSHQVTQMGQEVILRCVPISNHLYFYWYRQILGQKVEFLVSFYNNEISEKSEIFDDQFSVERPDGSNFTLKIRSTKLEDSAMYFCASSLLAPYNEQFFGPGTRLTVL.

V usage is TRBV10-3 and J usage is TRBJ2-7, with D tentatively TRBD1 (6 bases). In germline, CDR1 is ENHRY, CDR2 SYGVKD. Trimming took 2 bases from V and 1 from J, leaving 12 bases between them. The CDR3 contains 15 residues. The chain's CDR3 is CAISELDSASYEQYF. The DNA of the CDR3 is TGTGCCATCAGTGAGCTGGACAGCGCATCCTACGAGCAGTACTTC.

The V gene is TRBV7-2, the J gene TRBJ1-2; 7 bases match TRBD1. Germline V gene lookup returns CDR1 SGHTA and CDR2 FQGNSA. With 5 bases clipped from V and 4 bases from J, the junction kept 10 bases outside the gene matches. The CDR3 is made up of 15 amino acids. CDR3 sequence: CASSPLIGTAYGYTF. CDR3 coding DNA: TGTGCCAGCAGCCCGCTCATCGGGACAGCCTATGGCTACACCTTC.

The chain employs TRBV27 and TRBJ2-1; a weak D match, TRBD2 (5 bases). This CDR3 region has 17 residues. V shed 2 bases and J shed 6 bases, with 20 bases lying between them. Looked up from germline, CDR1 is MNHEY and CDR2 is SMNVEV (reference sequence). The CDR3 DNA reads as TGTGCCAGCAGTTTAATCGGCGGGCGGAATCTGGCCAATGAGCAGTTCTTC. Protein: CASSLIGGRNLANEQFF.

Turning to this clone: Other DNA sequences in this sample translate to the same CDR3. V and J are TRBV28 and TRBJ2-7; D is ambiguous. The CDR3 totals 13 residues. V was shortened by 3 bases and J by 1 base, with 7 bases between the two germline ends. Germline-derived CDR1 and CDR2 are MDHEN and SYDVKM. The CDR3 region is CASSLEQSYEQYF. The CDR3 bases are TGTGCCAGCAGTTTGGAGCAGTCCTACGAGCAGTACTTC.

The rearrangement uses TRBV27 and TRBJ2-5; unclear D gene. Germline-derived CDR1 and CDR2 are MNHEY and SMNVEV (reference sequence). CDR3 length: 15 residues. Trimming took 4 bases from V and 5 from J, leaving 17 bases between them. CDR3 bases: TGTGCCAGCAGTTCCCTGGACGCCGGCCCGGAGACCCAGTACTTC. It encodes CASSSLDAGPETQYF.

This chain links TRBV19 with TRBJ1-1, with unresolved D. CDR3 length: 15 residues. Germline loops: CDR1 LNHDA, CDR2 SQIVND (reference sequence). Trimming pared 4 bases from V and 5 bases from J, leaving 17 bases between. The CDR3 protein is CASSKQRVMGTEAFF. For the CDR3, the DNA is TGTGCCAGTAGTAAGCAACGGGTTATGGGGACTGAAGCTTTCTTT.

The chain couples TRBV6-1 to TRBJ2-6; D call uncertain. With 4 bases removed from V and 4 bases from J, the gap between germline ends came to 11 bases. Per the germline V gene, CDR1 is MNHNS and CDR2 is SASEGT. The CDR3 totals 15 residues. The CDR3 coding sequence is TGTGCCAGCAGTGTTTGGGGATCCGGGGCCAACGTCCTGACTTTC. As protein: CASSVWGSGANVLTF.

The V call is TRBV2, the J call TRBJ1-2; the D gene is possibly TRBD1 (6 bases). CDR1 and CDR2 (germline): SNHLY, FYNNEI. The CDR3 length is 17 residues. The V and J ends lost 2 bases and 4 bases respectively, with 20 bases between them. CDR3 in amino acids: CASSESLTYRVVYGYTF. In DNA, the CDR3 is TGTGCCAGCAGTGAAAGCCTTACGTACAGGGTTGTCTATGGCTACACCTTC.

The CDR3 here is CAWRVHRYEQYF. In DNA, the CDR3 is TGTGCCTGGAGGGTTCACAGATACGAGCAGTACTTC. The chain joins TRBV30 to TRBJ2-7; D unclear. V dropped 3 bases and J dropped 4 bases, with 10 bases sitting between them. CDR1 GTSNPN and CDR2 SVGIG come from the germline V gene (reference sequence). This CDR3 spans 12 amino acids. The variable domain in full, completed from reference TRBV30 and TRBJ2-7, reads SQTIHQWPATLVQPVGSPLSLECTVEGTSNPNLYWYRQAAGRGLQLLFYSVGIGQISSEVPQNLSASRPQDRQFILSSKKLLLSDSGFYLCAWRVHRYEQYFGPGTRLTVT.

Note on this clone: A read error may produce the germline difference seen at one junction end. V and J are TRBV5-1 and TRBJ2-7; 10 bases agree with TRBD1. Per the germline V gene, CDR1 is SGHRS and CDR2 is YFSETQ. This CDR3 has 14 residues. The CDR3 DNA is TGTGCCAGCAACACCGGACAGGGGGACTACGAGCAGTACTTC. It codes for CASNTGQGDYEQYF.

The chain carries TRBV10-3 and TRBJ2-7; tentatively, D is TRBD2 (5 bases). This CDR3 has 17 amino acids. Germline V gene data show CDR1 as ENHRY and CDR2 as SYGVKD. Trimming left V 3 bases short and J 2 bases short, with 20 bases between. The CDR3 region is CAISEPSTKRTTYEQYF. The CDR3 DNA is TGTGCCATCAGTGAACCCTCGACTAAGCGGACCACCTACGAGCAGTACTTC.

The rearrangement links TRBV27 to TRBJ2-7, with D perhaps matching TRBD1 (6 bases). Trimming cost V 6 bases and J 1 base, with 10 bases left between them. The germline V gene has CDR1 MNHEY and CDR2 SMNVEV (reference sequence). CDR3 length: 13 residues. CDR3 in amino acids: CASRRTESYEQYF. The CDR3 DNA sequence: TGTGCCAGCAGGCGGACAGAATCCTACGAGCAGTACTTC.

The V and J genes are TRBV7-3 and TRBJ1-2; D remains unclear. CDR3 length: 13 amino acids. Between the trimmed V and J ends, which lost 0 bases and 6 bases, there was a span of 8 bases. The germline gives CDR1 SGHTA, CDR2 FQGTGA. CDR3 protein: CASSLTLRDGYTF. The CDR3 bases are TGTGCCAGCAGCTTAACGTTGCGGGATGGCTACACCTTC.

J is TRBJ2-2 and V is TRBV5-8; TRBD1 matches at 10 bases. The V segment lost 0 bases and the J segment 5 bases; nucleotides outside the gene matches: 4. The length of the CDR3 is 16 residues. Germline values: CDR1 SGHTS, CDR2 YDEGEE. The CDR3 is CASSLGDRGWTGELFF. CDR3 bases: TGTGCCAGCAGCTTGGGGGACAGGGGTTGGACCGGGGAGCTGTTTTTT.

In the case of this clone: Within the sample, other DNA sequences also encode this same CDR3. The CDR3 nucleotides are TGTGCCAGCAGCAGAGAGGAGGAGACCCAGTACTTC. Translated: CASSREEETQYF. This chain connects TRBV16 to TRBJ2-5; D ambiguous. The CDR3 sequence is 12 residues long. Per the germline V gene, CDR1 is KGHSY and CDR2 is FQNENV. The ends were cut back, 5 bases at V and 5 bases at J, with 9 bases in the middle. The variable domain in full, with the rest retrieved from reference TRBV16 and TRBJ2-5, is GEEVAQTPKHLVRGEGQKAKLYCAPIKGHSYVFWYQQVLKNEFKFLISFQNENVFDETGMPKERFSAKCLPNSPCSLEIQATKLEDSAVYFCASSREEETQYFGPGTRLLVL.

As DNA, the CDR3 is TGTGCCAGCAGCGATGGGACTAGCGGGCCCACCTACGAGCAGTACTTC. Protein: CASSDGTSGPTYEQYF. The chain is built from TRBV7-9 and TRBJ2-7; TRBD2 aligns across 12 bases. The CDR3 is 16 residues long. CDR1 is SEHNR and CDR2 is FQNEAQ in the germline V gene (reference sequence). Unmatched junction bases numbered 7, after V lost 5 bases and J lost 2 bases. The complete variable domain, with remaining parts taken from reference TRBV7-9 and TRBJ2-7, reads DTGVSQNPRHKITKRGQNVTFRCDPISEHNRLYWYRQTLGQGPEFLTYFQNEAQLEKSRLLSDRFSAERPKGSFSTLEIQRTEQGDSAMYLCASSDGTSGPTYEQYFGPGTRLTVT.

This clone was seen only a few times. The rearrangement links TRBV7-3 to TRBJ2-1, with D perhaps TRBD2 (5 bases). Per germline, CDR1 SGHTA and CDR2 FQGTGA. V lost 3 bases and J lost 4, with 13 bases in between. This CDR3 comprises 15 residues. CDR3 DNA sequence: TGTGCCAGCAGCTTGGAGGACTCTACTTACAATGAGCAGTTCTTC. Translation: CASSLEDSTYNEQFF.